Shown below are 10 T cell receptor beta chains from a single sample sequenced in a study of identical twins. TCRdb itself ran the 5' RACE reads through MiXCR, one entry per CDR3 protein. The table includes a few hundred thousand distinct CDR3 sequences, roughly 13% detected once. These data also featured in a second study, about yellow fever vaccine responses in identical twins.

Source material: memory (CD45RO+) T cells sorted from blood. These receptors were taken from a woman between 18 and 29 years old in good health.

The chain recombines TRBV7-9 with TRBJ1-1; TRBD1 might be the D (5 bases). Trimming pared 5 bases from V and 3 bases from J, leaving 19 bases between. Germline V gene sequence: CDR1 SEHNR, CDR2 FQNEAQ (reference sequence). This CDR3 contains 16 residues. CDR3 nucleotides: TGTGCCAGCAGCAACGACAACGGAAGGGGTGACACTGAAGCTTTCTTT. The encoded protein is CASSNDNGRGDTEAFF.

This clonotype was seen ten or more times. The chain uses TRBV28 and TRBJ2-3; D uncertain. V lost 2 bases to trimming and J lost 3 bases, with 15 bases between them. The germline V gene encodes CDR1 MDHEN and CDR2 SYDVKM. The CDR3 loop spans 16 amino acids. Here the CDR3 DNA reads TGTGCCAGCAGTTTAATCCGGCGTCGGAATACAGATACGCAGTATTTT. It specifies CASSLIRRRNTDTQYF.

The CDR3 DNA is TGTGCCAGCTCACCAGGGTCGGGGGAGACCCAGTACTTC. Protein: CASSPGSGETQYF. This chain joins TRBV18 and TRBJ2-5, with D maybe TRBD2 (5 bases). CDR1 and CDR2 from the germline V gene are KGHSH and LQKENI. Trimming took 2 bases from V and 5 from J, leaving 9 bases between them. The CDR3 spans 13 residues.

V is TRBV25-1 and J is TRBJ2-3; D might be TRBD1 or TRBD2, each matching 5 bases. Between the trimmed V and J ends, which lost 6 bases and 0 bases, there was a span of 10 bases. The CDR3 is made up of 14 amino acids. Germline CDR1 MGHDK, CDR2 SYGVNS. The CDR3 bases are TGTGCCAGCAGGGGGGTAGGGAGCACAGATACGCAGTATTTT. This sequence encodes CASRGVGSTDTQYF. Supplemented by reference TRBV25-1 and TRBJ2-3, the full variable domain reads EADIYQTPRYLVIGTGKKITLECSQTMGHDKMYWYQQDPGMELHLIHYSYGVNSTEKGDLSSESTVSRIRTEHFPLTLESARPSHTSQYLCASRGVGSTDTQYFGPGTRLTVL.

The V call is TRBV27, the J call TRBJ2-7; D is perhaps TRBD1 or TRBD2 (5 bases each). V was shortened by 5 bases and J by 4 bases, with 15 bases between the two germline ends. CDR3 length: 14 residues. Germline CDR1 MNHEY, CDR2 SMNVEV (reference sequence). CDR3 residues: CASSPFSGQYEQYF. CDR3 bases: TGTGCCAGCAGTCCCTTTTCGGGGCAGTACGAGCAGTACTTC.

In its sample, this clonotype was seen a few times. The chain joins TRBV20-1 to TRBJ1-4; D is unresolved. Germline CDR1 and CDR2: DFQATT and SNEGSKA (reference sequence). The CDR3 totals 16 residues. V was shortened by 3 bases and J by 4 bases, with 18 bases between the two germline ends. The DNA for the CDR3 is TGCAGTGCTAGCGCGGGCATACATTCCAATAATGAAAAACTGTTTTTT. Its protein product is CSASAGIHSNNEKLFF.

The J gene is TRBJ2-7, the V gene TRBV29-1, with D tentatively TRBD1 (6 bases). The ends were cut back, 7 bases at V and 0 bases at J, with 10 bases in the middle. Germline CDR1 reads SQVTM; CDR2 reads ANQGSEA. CDR3 length: 12 residues. The CDR3 DNA reads as TGCAGCGGAGGACAGAGCTCCTACGAGCAGTACTTC. Translation gives CSGGQSSYEQYF.

This clonotype was observed at least ten times. V is TRBV4-3 and J is TRBJ2-1, with 12 bases that match TRBD1. CDR1 LGHNA and CDR2 YSLEER come from the germline V gene. The CDR3 has 18 residues. Germline trimming cut 0 bases from V and 8 bases from J; bases unmatched to any gene: 11. The CDR3 coding sequence is TGCGCCAGCAGCCAAGAATCCATCGGGACAGGGGGCACCGATGAGCAGTTCTTC. This codes for CASSQESIGTGGTDEQFF.

There are a few counts of this clonotype. J is TRBJ2-5 and V is TRBV5-1, with 7 bases matching TRBD2. The germline V gene encodes CDR1 SGHRS and CDR2 YFSETQ. V gave up 4 bases and J gave up 3 bases; unmatched junction bases: 9. The CDR3 has 15 amino acids. The CDR3, as DNA: TGCGCCAGCAGCCCGTTTGGGGGAGGGGAAGAGACCCAGTACTTC. Protein sequence: CASSPFGGGEETQYF.

V usage is TRBV6-2 or TRBV6-3 and J usage is TRBJ2-5; D is possibly TRBD1 (5 bases). CDR3 length: 13 amino acids. Trimming left V 8 bases short and J 5 bases short, with 15 bases between. Germline-derived CDR1 and CDR2 are MNHEY and SVGEGT. The CDR3 DNA reads TGTGCCAGCTGCCCCAGGGTGCACGAGACCCAGTACTTC. Amino acids: CASCPRVHETQYF.